This TCR beta chain was captured by sequencing in a study of T cells in Graves' hyperthyroidism and ophthalmopathy. This CDR3 contains 17 residues. J lost 8 bases, V lost 1 base, and 14 bases had no gene match. Germline V gives CDR1 DFQATT, CDR2 SNEGSKA (reference sequence). Each diagnosis drew on symptoms, thyroxine, TRAb, thyroid ultrasound and orbital computed tomography findings. The PBMCs had their origin in around 9.1 ml of fresh peripheral blood. A remark on this clonotype: Its antigen is unidentified. A much larger clone differs from this one at a single base, so this may be a read error. The CDR3 carries no conserved terminal phenylalanine or tryptophan, so it likely arises from a read error.

Researchers took RNA transcripts and amplified the TCR beta CDR3 regions from them. The study used the HTBI primer set for a first-round RT-PCR of the TCR CDR3. MiXCR, applied by TCRdb to the multiplex PCR reads, yields one record per CDR3 protein. This table has hundreds of thousands of distinct CDR3 sequences, around 20% appearing once. Broader study findings: Among thyroid clonotypes expanded above 0.001, most also appeared in blood.

V gene TRBV20-1 combines with J gene TRBJ2-1, with TRBD1 matching over 10 bases. The sequencing input was blood. The sequence came from a woman aged 50 to 60 with Graves' hyperthyroidism that later progressed to Graves' ophthalmopathy. Written as DNA, the CDR3 is TGCAGTGCTAGAGCCATCCCCGGGACAGGGGCTGGCGATGAGCAGTTCCTC. It codes for CSARAIPGTGAGDEQFL.